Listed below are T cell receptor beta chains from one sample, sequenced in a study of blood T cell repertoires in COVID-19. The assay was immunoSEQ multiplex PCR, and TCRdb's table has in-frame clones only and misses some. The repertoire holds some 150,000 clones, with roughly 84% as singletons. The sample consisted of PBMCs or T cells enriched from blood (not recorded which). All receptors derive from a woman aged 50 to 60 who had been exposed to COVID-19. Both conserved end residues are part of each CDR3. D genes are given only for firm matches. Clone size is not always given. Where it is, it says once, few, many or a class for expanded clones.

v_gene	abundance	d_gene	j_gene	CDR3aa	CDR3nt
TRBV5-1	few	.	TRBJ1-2	CASSPGSQGLRGYTF	TGCGCCAGCAGCCCCGGATCGCAGGGGCTCCGCGGCTACACCTTC
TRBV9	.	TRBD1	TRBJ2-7	CASSAGQGAREQYF	TGTGCCAGCAGCGCTGGACAGGGGGCTCGTGAGCAGTACTTC
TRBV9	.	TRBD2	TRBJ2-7	CASSATGLAYEQYF	TGTGCCAGCAGCGCAACGGGACTAGCCTACGAGCAGTACTTC
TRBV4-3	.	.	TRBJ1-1	CASSQDGTGRGEAFF	TGCGCCAGCAGCCAAGACGGGACGGGCAGGGGAGAAGCTTTCTTT
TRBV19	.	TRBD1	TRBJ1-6	CASSQDRDGSPLHF	TGTGCCAGTAGTCAGGACAGGGACGGTTCACCCCTCCACTTT
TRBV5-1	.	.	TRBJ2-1	CASSFVEAPRNEQFF	TGCGCCAGCAGCTTCGTAGAGGCTCCACGCAATGAGCAGTTCTTC
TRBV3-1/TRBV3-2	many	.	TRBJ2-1	CASSQGLLRDEQFF	TGTGCCAGCAGCCAAGGCCTACTGCGGGATGAGCAGTTCTTC
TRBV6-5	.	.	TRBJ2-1	CASIPGNEQFF	TGTGCCAGCATCCCGGGCAATGAGCAGTTCTTC
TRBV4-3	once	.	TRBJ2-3	CASSQQDTQYF	TGCGCCAGCAGCCAACAAGATACGCAGTATTTT
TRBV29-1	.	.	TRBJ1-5	CSAWDTNQPQHF	TGCAGCGCCTGGGACACCAATCAGCCCCAGCATTTT
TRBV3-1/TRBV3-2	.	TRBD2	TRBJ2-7	CASSQFKASGNEQYF	TGTGCCAGCAGCCAATTTAAAGCTAGCGGAAACGAGCAGTACTTC
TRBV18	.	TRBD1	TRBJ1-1	CASSPGTGPMNTEAFF	TGTGCCAGCTCACCAGGGACAGGACCTATGAACACTGAAGCTTTCTTT
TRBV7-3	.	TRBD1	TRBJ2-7	CASSLRTGLYEQYF	TGTGCCAGCAGCTTACGGACAGGACTCTACGAGCAGTACTTC
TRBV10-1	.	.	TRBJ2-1	CASSDPNNEQFF	TGCGCCAGCAGTGACCCCAACAATGAGCAGTTCTTC
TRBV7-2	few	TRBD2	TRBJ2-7	CASSLPAGAGEQYF	TGTGCCAGCAGCTTACCAGCGGGAGCAGGCGAGCAGTACTTC
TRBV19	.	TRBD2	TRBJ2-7	CASGGGGGTQYF	TGTGCCAGTGGAGGAGGCGGGGGGACGCAGTACTTC
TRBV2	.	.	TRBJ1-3	CASSGTVFSGNTIYF	TGTGCCAGCAGTGGGACAGTCTTCTCTGGAAACACCATATATTTT
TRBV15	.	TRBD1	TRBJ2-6	CATSSRDRGPSGANVLTF	TGTGCCACCAGCAGCCGGGACAGGGGACCCTCTGGGGCCAACGTCCTGACTTTC
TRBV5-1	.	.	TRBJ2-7	CATGRGGSSYEQYF	TGCGCCACAGGGCGAGGGGGAAGCTCCTACGAGCAGTACTTC
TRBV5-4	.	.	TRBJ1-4	CASSFYSLNEKLFF	TGTGCCAGCAGCTTCTACAGCTTAAATGAAAAACTGTTTTTT
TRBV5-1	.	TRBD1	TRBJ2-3	CASSEDHTGQVTDTQYF	TGCGCCAGCAGCGAGGACCATACGGGACAGGTCACAGATACGCAGTATTTT
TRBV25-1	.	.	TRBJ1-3	CASSHLVSFGNTIYF	TGTGCCAGCAGTCACCTTGTGAGCTTTGGAAACACCATATATTTT
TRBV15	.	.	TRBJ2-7	CATSRGAGLKSYEQYF	TGTGCCACCAGCAGAGGAGCAGGGTTAAAGTCCTACGAGCAGTACTTC
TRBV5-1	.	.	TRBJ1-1	CASSPGYRVGEAFF	TGCGCCAGCAGCCCAGGTTACAGGGTAGGTGAAGCTTTCTTT
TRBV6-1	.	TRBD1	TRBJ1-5	CASSATLMGLDRANQPQHF	TGTGCCAGCAGTGCTACCCTTATGGGCCTTGACAGGGCTAATCAGCCCCAGCATTTT
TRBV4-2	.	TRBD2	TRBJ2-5	CASSQWTSGGAAETQYF	TGTGCCAGCAGCCAATGGACTAGCGGGGGGGCGGCAGAGACCCAGTACTTC
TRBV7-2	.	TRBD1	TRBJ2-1	CASSSTGAWEQFF	TGTGCCAGCAGCTCGACAGGGGCTTGGGAGCAGTTCTTC
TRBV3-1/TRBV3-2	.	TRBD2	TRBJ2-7	CASNLGLAGEQYF	TGTGCCAGCAACTTGGGACTAGCGGGCGAGCAGTACTTC
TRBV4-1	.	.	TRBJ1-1	CASSPRIPGENTEAFF	TGCGCCAGCAGCCCAAGAATCCCAGGGGAGAACACTGAAGCTTTCTTT
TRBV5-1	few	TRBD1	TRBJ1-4	CASSFYQGAQEKLFF	TGCGCCAGCAGCTTTTACCAGGGGGCCCAAGAAAAACTGTTTTTT
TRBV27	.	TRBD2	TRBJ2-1	CASTGGSPYNEQFF	TGTGCCAGCACTGGCGGGAGCCCCTACAATGAGCAGTTCTTC
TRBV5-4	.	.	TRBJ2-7	CASSSPSSSVDYEQYF	TGTGCCAGCAGTTCGCCCTCCTCTAGCGTCGACTACGAGCAGTACTTC
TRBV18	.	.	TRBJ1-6	CASSLNSDSPLHF	TGTGCCAGCTCCCTGAACTCGGATTCACCCCTCCACTTT
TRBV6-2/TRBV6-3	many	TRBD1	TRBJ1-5	CASSYSRTGLQPQHF	TGTGCCAGCAGTTATTCCCGGACAGGGTTACAGCCCCAGCATTTT
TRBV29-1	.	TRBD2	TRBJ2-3	CSVDLAGVGDTQYF	TGCAGCGTTGATCTGGCGGGAGTCGGGGATACGCAGTATTTT
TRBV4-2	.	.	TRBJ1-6	CASSQPGQRNSPLHF	TGTGCCAGCAGCCAACCCGGACAACGGAATTCACCCCTCCACTTT
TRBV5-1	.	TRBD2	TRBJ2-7	CASSLGPSGGAYEQYF	TGCGCCAGCAGCTTGGGCCCTAGCGGGGGAGCCTACGAGCAGTACTTC
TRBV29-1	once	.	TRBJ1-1	CSVRGEGLDTEAFF	TGCAGCGTTAGGGGGGAGGGATTGGACACTGAAGCTTTCTTT
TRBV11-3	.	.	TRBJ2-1	CASSLGQRNEQFF	TGTGCCAGCAGCTTAGGACAGAGGAATGAGCAGTTCTTC
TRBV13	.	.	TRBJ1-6	CASRGPGSPLHF	TGTGCCAGCCGTGGGCCCGGATCACCCCTCCACTTT
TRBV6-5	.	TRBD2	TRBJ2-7	CASSRTSGRQYF	TGTGCCAGCAGCAGGACTAGCGGGAGGCAGTACTTC
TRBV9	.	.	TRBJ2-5	CASSVGRETQYF	TGTGCCAGCAGCGTAGGGAGAGAGACCCAGTACTTC
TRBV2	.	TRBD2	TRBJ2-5	CATTGGVYQETQYF	TGTGCCACCACCGGGGGGGTGTACCAAGAGACCCAGTACTTC
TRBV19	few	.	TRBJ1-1	CASSQFFIGAPGGYTEAFF	TGTGCCAGTAGCCAGTTCTTTATCGGGGCCCCAGGAGGGTACACTGAAGCTTTCTTT
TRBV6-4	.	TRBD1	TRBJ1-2	CASSDDSGGSYGYTF	TGTGCCAGCAGTGACGACTCAGGGGGTAGCTATGGCTACACCTTC
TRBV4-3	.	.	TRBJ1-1	CASSQGQVSEAFF	TGCGCCAGCAGCCAAGGTCAGGTCTCTGAAGCTTTCTTT
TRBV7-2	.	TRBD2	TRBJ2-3	CASSFGGLAGGTDTQYF	TGTGCCAGCAGCTTTGGGGGGCTAGCGGGAGGGACAGATACGCAGTATTTT
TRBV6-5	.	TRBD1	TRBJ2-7	CASSYAGTGSEQYF	TGTGCCAGCAGTTACGCCGGGACAGGGAGTGAGCAGTACTTC
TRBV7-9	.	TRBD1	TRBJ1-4	CASSPPATGGIGKLFF	TGTGCCAGCAGCCCACCCGCCACAGGGGGGATTGGAAAACTGTTTTTT
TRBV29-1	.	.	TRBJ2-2	CSVANPTESGELFF	TGCAGCGTCGCTAACCCGACGGAGTCCGGGGAGCTGTTTTTT
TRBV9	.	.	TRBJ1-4	CASSVGQLNEKLFF	TGTGCCAGCAGCGTTGGACAGCTTAATGAAAAACTGTTTTTT